The 16 T cell receptor beta chains presented below share a single source sample, sequenced in a study of shared clonotypes between healthy human individuals. Selected positively for CCR7 and CD45RO-negative, naive CD8 cells excluded terminally differentiated effector memory CD45RA+ cells. Sequenced by immunoSEQ multiplex PCR; TCRdb stores in-frame clones only, minus some. The sample carries about 2.2 million clones, about 92% recorded once. Sequencing was done on a sample of naive CD8+ T cells from PBMCs. Receptor source: a man between 18 and 35 years old in good health. Some clones in this sample may be carry-over from other donors' samples.

Points on this clone: Other DNA sequences within the sample encode an identical CDR3. The genes are TRBV9 and TRBJ2-1; D gene uncertain. This CDR3 comprises 12 residues. The germline V gene encodes CDR1 SGDLS and CDR2 YYNGEE. V lost 4 bases to trimming and J lost 5 bases, with 7 bases between them. The CDR3: CASSPPNNEQFF. CDR3 nucleotides: TGTGCCAGCAGCCCACCAAACAATGAGCAGTTCTTC.

V usage is TRBV5-1 and J usage is TRBJ2-1; 9 nucleotides align to TRBD2. In germline, CDR1 is SGHRS, CDR2 YFSETQ. Trimming took 2 bases from V and 8 from J; bases not matched to a gene: 8. The CDR3 spans 15 residues. Here the CDR3 DNA reads TGCGCCAGCAGCTTAGGGACTAGCTTTGGGGATGAGCAGTTCTTC. Translated: CASSLGTSFGDEQFF.

The chain combines TRBV9 with TRBJ1-2, with no clear D. CDR1 is SGDLS, CDR2 YYNGEE, per germline. Trimming cost V 3 bases and J 7 bases, with 16 bases left between them. The CDR3 runs 14 residues. The CDR3 here is CASSATGRRSGYTF. CDR3 bases: TGTGCCAGCAGCGCAACTGGACGGCGAAGTGGCTACACCTTC. Full variable domain (outside the CDR3, taken from reference TRBV9 and TRBJ1-2): DSGVTQTPKHLITATGQRVTLRCSPRSGDLSVYWYQQSLDQGLQFLIQYYNGEERAKGNILERFSAQQFPDLHSELNLSSLELGDSALYFCASSATGRRSGYTFGSGTRLTVV.

This rearrangement joins TRBV5-1 to TRBJ2-1; 10 nucleotides align to TRBD2. The CDR3 spans 16 residues. The V gene's germline CDR1 is SGHRS and CDR2 YFSETQ. V trimming: 4 bases; J trimming: 2 bases; junction bases outside the gene matches: 6. The CDR3 bases are TGCGCCAGCAGCAACGTTGGGACTAGCGCCTACAATGAGCAGTTCTTC. Amino acid sequence: CASSNVGTSAYNEQFF.

V gene TRBV27 combines with J gene TRBJ2-1; 13 bases align to TRBD2. Germline CDR1 and CDR2: MNHEY and SMNVEV (reference sequence). The V segment lost 2 bases and the J segment 6 bases; nucleotides outside the gene matches: 7. The CDR3 extends over 17 amino acids. Written as DNA, the CDR3 is TGTGCCAGCAGTTTAGTACTAGCGGGAGGGCCGGGCAATGAGCAGTTCTTC. It specifies CASSLVLAGGPGNEQFF.

The chain uses TRBV15 and TRBJ1-3; tentatively, D is TRBD1 (6 bases). Germline V gene data show CDR1 as LNHNV and CDR2 as YYDKDF (reference sequence). V lost 2 bases, J lost 4 bases, and 12 bases lay in between. The CDR3 spans 15 residues. In DNA, the CDR3 is TGTGCCACCAGCAGATATAAGGGGGAAGGAAACACCATATATTTT. Translating it yields CATSRYKGEGNTIYF. The entire variable domain, with the rest obtained from reference TRBV15 and TRBJ1-3, is as follows: DAMVIQNPRYQVTQFGKPVTLSCSQTLNHNVMYWYQQKSSQAPKLLFHYYDKDFNNEADTPDNFQSRRPNTSFCFLDIRSPGLGDTAMYLCATSRYKGEGNTIYFGEGSWLTVV.

The gene calls are TRBV19 and TRBJ1-4, with D possibly matching TRBD1 (5 bases). Germline CDR1 and CDR2: LNHDA and SQIVND (reference sequence). The CDR3 runs to 16 residues. Trimming pared 0 bases from V and 0 bases from J, leaving 8 bases between. As DNA, the CDR3 is TGTGCCAGTAGTATAGACGGGGGATCAACTAATGAAAAACTGTTTTTT. Translating it yields CASSIDGGSTNEKLFF.

The V gene is TRBV5-6, the J gene TRBJ1-5; no definite D call. This CDR3 is 14 amino acids long. V lost 6 bases to trimming and J lost 2 bases, with 12 bases between them. Germline V gene lookup returns CDR1 SGHDT and CDR2 YYEEEE. The CDR3 is CASTIGGGNQPQHF. CDR3 nucleotides: TGTGCCAGCACCATAGGTGGGGGCAATCAGCCCCAGCATTTT.

The J gene is TRBJ2-5, the V gene TRBV2, with 7 bases fitting TRBD1. CDR1 SNHLY and CDR2 FYNNEI come from the germline V gene. There are 15 residues in the CDR3. J gave up 1 base and V 7 bases, and 9 bases lay outside the gene matches. The CDR3 protein is CASIGQALTQETQYF. The CDR3 nucleotides read TGTGCCAGCATCGGACAGGCCCTTACCCAAGAGACCCAGTACTTC.

The genes are TRBV7-6 and TRBJ1-2, with TRBD1 as a possible D gene (6 bases). V lost 3 bases and J lost 6, with 29 bases in between. The CDR3 runs to 19 residues. Per the germline V gene, CDR1 is SGHVS and CDR2 is FNYEAQ. CDR3 protein: CASSFSLGYGRTDLNGYTF. Written as DNA, the CDR3 is TGTGCCAGCAGCTTCTCGTTAGGCTACGGGAGGACAGACCTGAATGGCTACACCTTC. Based on the CDR3 plus reference TRBV7-6 and TRBJ1-2, the full variable domain is GAGVSQSPRYKVTKRGQDVALRCDPISGHVSLYWYRQALGQGPEFLTYFNYEAQQDKSGLPNDRFSAERPEGSISTLTIQRTEQRDSAMYRCASSFSLGYGRTDLNGYTFGSGTRLTVV.

The J gene is TRBJ1-1, the V gene TRBV27; D unresolved. The CDR3 has 14 residues. V was shortened by 2 bases and J by 1 base, with 8 bases between the two germline ends. CDR1 MNHEY and CDR2 SMNVEV come from the germline V gene (reference sequence). The CDR3 loop reads CASSLQRQNTEAFF. CDR3 DNA: TGTGCCAGCAGTTTACAGAGACAGAACACTGAAGCTTTCTTT.

This sequence joins TRBV27 and TRBJ2-1; tentatively, D is TRBD1 or TRBD2 (6 bases each). The ends were cut back, 3 bases at V and 8 bases at J, with 14 bases in the middle. This CDR3 has 14 residues. From germline, CDR1 is MNHEY and CDR2 SMNVEV (reference sequence). The CDR3 loop is CASSFGGGIHEQFF. CDR3 bases: TGTGCCAGCAGTTTTGGGGGCGGGATCCATGAGCAGTTCTTC.

This chain connects TRBV18 to TRBJ1-1, with D unresolved. Looked up from germline, CDR1 is KGHSH and CDR2 is LQKENI. CDR3 length equals 13 residues. V was trimmed by 3 bases and J by 2 bases, leaving 7 bases between them. The CDR3 DNA sequence: TGTGCCAGCTCACCGTGGGGTAACACTGAAGCTTTCTTT. Translation: CASSPWGNTEAFF.

The CDR3 DNA sequence: TGCGCCAGCAGCTTGGCCTTGGGCTCTGGGGCCAACGTCCTGACTTTC. Its protein is CASSLALGSGANVLTF. The V gene is TRBV5-1, the J gene TRBJ2-6, with D unclear. V was pared by 0 bases and J by 0 bases, with 7 bases between. The CDR3 is 16 residues long. Germline V gene data show CDR1 as SGHRS and CDR2 as YFSETQ.

This clone was recorded once. Other nucleotide sequences in the sample specify the same CDR3. The rearrangement links TRBV15 to TRBJ2-1; D might be TRBD1 or TRBD2, each matching 6 bases. The CDR3 sequence is 15 residues long. Trimming took 5 bases from V and 0 from J, leaving 11 bases between them. The V gene's germline CDR1 is LNHNV and CDR2 YYDKDF (reference sequence). CDR3 nucleotides: TGTGCCACCAGCCGAGGGGGGAGCTCCTACAATGAGCAGTTCTTC. Residues: CATSRGGSSYNEQFF.

V usage is TRBV29-1 and J usage is TRBJ2-7; perhaps TRBD2 as D (6 bases). V was cut by 4 bases and J by 4 bases, with 14 bases left in between. The CDR3 is 13 residues long. Germline values: CDR1 SQVTM, CDR2 ANQGSEA. The CDR3 protein is CSVAETSLYEQYF. DNA of the CDR3: TGCAGCGTTGCAGAGACTAGTCTGTACGAGCAGTACTTC.